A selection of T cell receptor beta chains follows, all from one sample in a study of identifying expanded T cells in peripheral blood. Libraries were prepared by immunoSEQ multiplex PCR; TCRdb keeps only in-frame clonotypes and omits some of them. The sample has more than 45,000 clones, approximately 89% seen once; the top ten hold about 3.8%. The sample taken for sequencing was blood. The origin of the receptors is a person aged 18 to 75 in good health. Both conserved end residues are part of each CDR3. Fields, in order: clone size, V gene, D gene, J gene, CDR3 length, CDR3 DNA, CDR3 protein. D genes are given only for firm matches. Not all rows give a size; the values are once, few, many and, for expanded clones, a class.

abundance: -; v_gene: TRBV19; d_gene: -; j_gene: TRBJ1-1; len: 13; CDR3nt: TGTGCCAGTAGGGCAGGGAGTTCCACTGAAGCTTTCTTT; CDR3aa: CASRAGSSTEAFF
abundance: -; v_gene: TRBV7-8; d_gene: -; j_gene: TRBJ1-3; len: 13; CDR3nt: TGTGCCAGCAGCCCCCACAGCGGAAACACCATATATTTT; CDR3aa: CASSPHSGNTIYF
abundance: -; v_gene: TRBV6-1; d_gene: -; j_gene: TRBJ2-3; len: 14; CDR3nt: TGTGCCAGCAGCGCAGGGGAGTGGGTAGATACGCAGTATTTT; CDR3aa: CASSAGEWVDTQYF
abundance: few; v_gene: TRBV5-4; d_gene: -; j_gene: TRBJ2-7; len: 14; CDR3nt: TGTGCCAGCAGCGATAGCAGGGGTAGCGGCGAGCAGTACTTC; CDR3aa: CASSDSRGSGEQYF
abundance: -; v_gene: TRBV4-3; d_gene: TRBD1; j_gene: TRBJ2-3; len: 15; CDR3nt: TGCGCCAGCAGCCAAGGACAGGGGGCTGGAGATACGCAGTATTTT; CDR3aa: CASSQGQGAGDTQYF
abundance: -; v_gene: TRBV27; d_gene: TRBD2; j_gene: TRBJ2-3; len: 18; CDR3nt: TGTGCCAGCAGTCCCCTCTTACTAGCGGGAGAGGCCACAGATACGCAGTATTTT; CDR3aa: CASSPLLLAGEATDTQYF
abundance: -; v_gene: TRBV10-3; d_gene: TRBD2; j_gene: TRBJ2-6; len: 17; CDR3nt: TGTGCCATCAGTGATCCAGGGAGGGGCTCTGGGGCCAACGTCCTGACTTTC; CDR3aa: CAISDPGRGSGANVLTF
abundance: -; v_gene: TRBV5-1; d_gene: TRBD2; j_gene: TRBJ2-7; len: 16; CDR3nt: TGCGCCAGCAGCCCTGGCCCCGGGCGGGGGAACTACGAGCAGTACTTC; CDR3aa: CASSPGPGRGNYEQYF
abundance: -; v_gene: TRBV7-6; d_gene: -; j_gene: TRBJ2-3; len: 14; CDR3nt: TGTGCCAGCAGCTTCTCAGGTTCCACAGATACGCAGTATTTT; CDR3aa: CASSFSGSTDTQYF
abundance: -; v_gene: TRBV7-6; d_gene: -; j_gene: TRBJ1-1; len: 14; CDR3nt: TGTGCCAGCAGTTTTCCCGGACAGTCAACTGAAGCTTTCTTT; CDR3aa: CASSFPGQSTEAFF
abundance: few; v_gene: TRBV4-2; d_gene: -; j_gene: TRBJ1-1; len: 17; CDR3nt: TGTGCCAGCAGCCAAGTTAGGGATTATACTCTGAACACTGAAGCTTTCTTT; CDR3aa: CASSQVRDYTLNTEAFF
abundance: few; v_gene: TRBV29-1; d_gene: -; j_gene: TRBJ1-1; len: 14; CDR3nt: TGCAGCGTTGTGTGGGCAGGGCTAAGCACTGAAGCTTTCTTT; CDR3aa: CSVVWAGLSTEAFF
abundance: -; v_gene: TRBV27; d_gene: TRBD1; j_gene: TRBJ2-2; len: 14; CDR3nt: TGTGCCAGCAGTCGGGACAGTTTCACCGGGGAGCTGTTTTTT; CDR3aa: CASSRDSFTGELFF
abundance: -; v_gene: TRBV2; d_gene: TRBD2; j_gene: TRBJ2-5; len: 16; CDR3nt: TGTGCCAGCGACCTAGGCGGGGGGACGTACCAAGAGACCCAGTACTTC; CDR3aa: CASDLGGGTYQETQYF
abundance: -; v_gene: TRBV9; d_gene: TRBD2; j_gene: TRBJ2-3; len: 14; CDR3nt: TGTGCCAGCAGCGGACTAGCGGACACAGATACGCAGTATTTT; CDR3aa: CASSGLADTDTQYF
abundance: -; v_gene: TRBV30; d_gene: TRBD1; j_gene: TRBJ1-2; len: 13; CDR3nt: TGTGCCTGGAAGACGGACAGGGGGAATGGCTACACCTTC; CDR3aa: CAWKTDRGNGYTF
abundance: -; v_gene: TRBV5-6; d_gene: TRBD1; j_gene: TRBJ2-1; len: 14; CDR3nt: TGTGCCAGCAGCGGACAGGGGGCCTACAATGAGCAGTTCTTC; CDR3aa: CASSGQGAYNEQFF
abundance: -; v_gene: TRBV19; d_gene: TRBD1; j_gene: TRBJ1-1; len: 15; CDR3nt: TGTGCCAGTAGCAGACAGGGGTCGGGAGAAACTGAAGCTTTCTTT; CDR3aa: CASSRQGSGETEAFF
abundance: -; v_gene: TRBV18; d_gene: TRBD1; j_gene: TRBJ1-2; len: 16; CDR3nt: TGTGCCAGCTCACAAACCCTGACAGGGACTAACTATGGCTACACCTTC; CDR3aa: CASSQTLTGTNYGYTF
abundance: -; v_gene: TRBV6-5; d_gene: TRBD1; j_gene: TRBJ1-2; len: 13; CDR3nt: TGTGCCAGCAGCTGGGACAGGGCGCGGGGCTACACCTTC; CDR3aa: CASSWDRARGYTF
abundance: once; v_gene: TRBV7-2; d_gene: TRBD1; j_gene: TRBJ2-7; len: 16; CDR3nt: TGTGCCAGCAGCTTAGGACCCGGGACAGGTAACCACGAGCAGTACTTC; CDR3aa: CASSLGPGTGNHEQYF
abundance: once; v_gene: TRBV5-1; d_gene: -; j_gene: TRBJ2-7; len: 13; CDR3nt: TGCGCCAGCAGCTTGGCCAGGGGTTACGAGCAGTACTTC; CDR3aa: CASSLARGYEQYF
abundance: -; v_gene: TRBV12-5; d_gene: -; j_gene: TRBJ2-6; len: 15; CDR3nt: TGTGCTAGTGGTTTGGACTTCTCTGGGGCCAACGTCCTGACTTTC; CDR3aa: CASGLDFSGANVLTF
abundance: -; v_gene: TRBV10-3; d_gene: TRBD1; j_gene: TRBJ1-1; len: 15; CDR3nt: TGTGCCATCGGCCCCGGGAACAGGGGGGGGACTGAAGCTTTCTTT; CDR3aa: CAIGPGNRGGTEAFF
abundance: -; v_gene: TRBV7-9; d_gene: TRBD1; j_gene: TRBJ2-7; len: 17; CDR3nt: TGTGCCAGCAGCTTAGGTTTCGGGACAGGGGAGCGTGACGAGCAGTACTTC; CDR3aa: CASSLGFGTGERDEQYF
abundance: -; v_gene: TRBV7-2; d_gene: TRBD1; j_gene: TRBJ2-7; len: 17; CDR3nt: TGTGCCAGCAGCTTAGCAGGGACAGGGGTTCTCTCCTACGAGCAGTACTTC; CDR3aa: CASSLAGTGVLSYEQYF
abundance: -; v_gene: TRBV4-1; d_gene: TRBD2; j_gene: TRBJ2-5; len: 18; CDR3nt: TGCGCCAGCAGCCAGAAAATCGCTAGCGGGAGTTTTTTAGAGACCCAGTACTTC; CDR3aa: CASSQKIASGSFLETQYF
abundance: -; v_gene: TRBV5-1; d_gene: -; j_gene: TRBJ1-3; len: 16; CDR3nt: TGCGCCAGCAGCTTGTCCAACGTAGGGGCTGGAAACACCATATATTTT; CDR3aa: CASSLSNVGAGNTIYF